The entry below gives a single T cell receptor (beta chain) sequence along with its context. Its recognized antigen is unknown. No much larger clonotype is one base removed from it; base qualities were not supplied. The data derive from a study of T cells in narcolepsy (dated by TCRdb to 2016 to 2019). Background on the whole study: Patients with narcolepsy type 1 or type 2 (NT1, NT2) and healthy control donors were enrolled in the study. To look for autoreactive T cells in narcolepsy patients that target self-antigens of hypocretin neurons (hypocretin, TRIB2), the study used TCR Vbeta sequencing to follow clonotypes in blood and CSF.

Beyond this particular receptor, the publication reports: Plots comparing CSF and blood CD4+ T cell clonotypes from the same patient highlighted HCRT-specific and TRIB2-specific autoreactive clonotypes. No sequences matching autoreactive T cell clones were contained in some blood memory CD4+ repertoires from patients and controls. Patients and controls had comparable numbers of sequenced blood memory CD4+ clonotypes, averaging about 37,000 and 33,000, respectively. According to the report, autoreactive clonotypes were detected serially in the blood of the same patients and of different patients, but not in healthy controls.

The protocol used for the library was the immunoSEQ multiplex PCR assay. Not all clones reach the TCRdb copy of this immuneACCESS table, which keeps in-frame sequences only. Checked studies attribute under half of the gap to unresolved V genes and leave the rest unexplained. The sample records fewer than 35,000 clones, around 80% of which are singletons. The top ten hold about 1.3% of the sample. The CDR3, from cysteine to phenylalanine, totals 16 residues. CDR3 DNA is the only sequence kept; it has 48 bases, read in frame from the first base. Relative to germline, V is 4 bases shorter and J is 1 base shorter, with 16 bases between their ends. CDR1 and CDR2 are read off the germline V gene as KGHSH and LQKENI. For TCR Vbeta sequencing, memory CD4+ T cells were sorted ex vivo from the peripheral blood of narcolepsy patients and healthy controls.

The sequence joins TRBV18 to TRBJ1-1; a weak D assignment points to TRBD1 (6 bases agree). The material sequenced was CD45RA- memory CD4+ T cells from PBMCs. In the paper's terms, the cell subset or site label means: memory T cells sorted ex vivo from peripheral blood. The clonotype was recovered from a human donor with narcolepsy. The CDR3 loop reads CASSLQGAVSNTEAFF. The DNA sequence is as follows: TGTGCCAGCTCACTACAGGGAGCAGTCTCGAACACTGAAGCTTTCTTT. The CDR3 plus the reference TRBV18 and TRBJ1-1 genes for the other parts give the full variable domain: NAGVMQNPRHLVRRRGQEARLRCSPMKGHSHVYWYRQLPEEGLKFMVYLQKENIIDESGMPKERFSAEFPKEGPSILRIQQVVRGDSAAYFCASSLQGAVSNTEAFFGQGTRLTVV.